This T cell receptor (beta chain) came from a study of PD-L1 blockade in urothelial cancer (dated by TCRdb to the late 2010s). Notes on the research overall: All patients started therapy around 2014 and received atezolizumab 1,200 mg intravenously every 3 weeks. Nine or ten patients reached durable clinical benefit, while 20 patients did not. Blood samples gave median yields of around 140,000 T cells and 65,000 to 85,000 unique TCRs, along with a median clonality of around 0.075. Blood samples were analyzed at 3 weeks after treatment start (second dose) and at 6 weeks after treatment start. About 85% of the roughly 29 patients were identified as males with urothelial cancer of bladder origin, and a prior smoking history was reported by 18 of 29 patients. An ECOG performance status of 0 or 1 was recorded for the patients, and 0 to 3 prior chemotherapy regimens had been received by the patients. Durable clinical benefit was defined as a progression-free survival longer than 6 months, and TCR features were additionally tested against progression-free survival and overall survival. Whole exome sequencing and RNA sequencing of pretreatment tumors were performed alongside TCR sequencing in the same patients. Twenty-nine patients had pretreatment blood TCR-seq, roughly 24 had at least one posttreatment blood collection, and roughly 24 had tumor TCR-seq. The study, an exploratory multi-omic analysis, examined somatic, immune and clinical correlates of response to PD-L1 blockade with atezolizumab in urothelial cancer. Pretreatment tumor samples, along with matched peripheral blood collected serially before and after atezolizumab treatment, underwent TCR sequencing. Beyond this particular receptor, the publication reports: Small sample size (n ≈ 30) and many exploratory analyses mean the results are intended to be hypothesis-generating. Improved progression-free and overall survival was found to be associated with pretreatment peripheral blood TCR clonality below the median. Among patients with durable benefit, tumor-associated TCR clones showed greater expansion in peripheral blood 3 weeks after treatment started (n = 22, p = 0.022).

From the cysteine up to the phenylalanine, the CDR3 has a length of 13 residues. This entry keeps only the CDR3 DNA: 39 bases, framed from base 1. The germline V gene (reference sequence) provides CDR1 GTSNPN and CDR2 SVGIG. The trim is 5 bases for V and 6 bases for J, with a gap of 13 bases between the germline ends. Synthetic TCR analog templates were spiked into each PCR so that absolute template abundance could be estimated from read counts. The immunoSEQ assay used bias-controlled V and J gene primers to amplify TCRbeta CDR3 regions from genomic DNA. Sequencing of rearranged TCRbeta segments was performed at approximately 20X coverage. For the original study's pipeline: Clustering was used to correct sequencing errors, and CDR3s were annotated against IMGT so that V, D and J genes could be assigned. Downstream analyses used only productive TCRbeta rearrangements, leaving out any out-of-frame or stop-codon sequences. Clonality was calculated as one minus the Shannon entropy normalized by the log of the number of unique productive sequences. Clones differing between time points or between blood and tumor were identified by Fisher's exact test with Benjamini-Hochberg correction at adjusted p below 0.01. In its TCRdb copy, this immuneACCESS table keeps in-frame sequences only and misses some clones. Where compared with another copy, unresolved V genes explain less than half of these, and the others have no known cause. That table supplies the V and J calls and clone size; D and trimming were determined from the DNA. In this sample the table shows some 89,000 clones, approximately 81% of which occur a single time. The top ten constitute around 14% of the sample.

In the paper's terms, the time point label means: pretreatment peripheral blood. The cohort included about 29 patients with locally advanced or metastatic urothelial carcinoma who were treated at Memorial Sloan Kettering on a trial protocol. Peripheral blood mononuclear cells were collected from each patient pretreatment and during treatment, giving between 1 and 8 total time points per patient. The Qiagen DNeasy Blood extraction kit was used to purify genomic DNA from total PBMCs and tumor samples. PBMCs were collected pretreatment and during treatment, and were isolated and stored as previously described. Remarks on this clone: Its antigen has not been determined. One base away there is no much larger clone; base qualities are not given.

This receptor was identified in a man in his fifties or sixties with urothelial cancer. The material was PBMCs, obtained around atezolizumab (anti-PD-L1) treatment. The sequence links TRBV30 to TRBJ2-2, and possibly TRBD2, on 5 matching bases. Here is the DNA: TGTGCCTGGGAGGGCGGTTGGGCCGGGGAGCTGTTTTTT. Its translation is CAWEGGWAGELFF.